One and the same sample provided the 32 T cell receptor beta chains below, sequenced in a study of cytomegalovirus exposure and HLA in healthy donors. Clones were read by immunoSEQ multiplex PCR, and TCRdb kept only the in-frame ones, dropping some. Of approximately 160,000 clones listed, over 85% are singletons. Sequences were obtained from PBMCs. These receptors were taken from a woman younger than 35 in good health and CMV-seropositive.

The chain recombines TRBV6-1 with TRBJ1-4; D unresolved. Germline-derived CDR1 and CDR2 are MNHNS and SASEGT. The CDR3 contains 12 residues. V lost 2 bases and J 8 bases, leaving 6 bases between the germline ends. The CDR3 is CASSENEEKLFF. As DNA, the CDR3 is TGTGCCAGCAGTGAAAATGAGGAAAAACTGTTTTTT.

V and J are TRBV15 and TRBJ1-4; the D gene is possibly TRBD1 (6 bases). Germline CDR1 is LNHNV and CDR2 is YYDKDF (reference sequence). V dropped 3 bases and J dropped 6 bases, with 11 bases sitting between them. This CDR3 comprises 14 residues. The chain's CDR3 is CATSSRTAYEKLFF. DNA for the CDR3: TGTGCCACCAGCAGCCGGACAGCGTATGAAAAACTGTTTTTT.

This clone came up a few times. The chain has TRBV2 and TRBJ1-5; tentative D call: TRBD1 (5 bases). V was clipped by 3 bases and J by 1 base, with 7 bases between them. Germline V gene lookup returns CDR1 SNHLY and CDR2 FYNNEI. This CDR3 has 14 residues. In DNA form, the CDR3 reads TGTGCCAGCAGTGACTGGACAAGCAATCAGCCCCAGCATTTT. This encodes CASSDWTSNQPQHF.

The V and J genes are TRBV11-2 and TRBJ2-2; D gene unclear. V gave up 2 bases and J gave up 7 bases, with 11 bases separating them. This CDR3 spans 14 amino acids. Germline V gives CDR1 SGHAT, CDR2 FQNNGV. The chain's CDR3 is CASSLKLENGELFF. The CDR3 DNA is TGTGCCAGCAGCTTAAAATTAGAGAACGGGGAGCTGTTTTTT. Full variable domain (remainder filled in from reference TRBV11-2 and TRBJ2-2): EAGVAQSPRYKIIEKRQSVAFWCNPISGHATLYWYQQILGQGPKLLIQFQNNGVVDDSQLPKDRFSAERLKGVDSTLKIQPAKLEDSAVYLCASSLKLENGELFFGEGSRLTVL.

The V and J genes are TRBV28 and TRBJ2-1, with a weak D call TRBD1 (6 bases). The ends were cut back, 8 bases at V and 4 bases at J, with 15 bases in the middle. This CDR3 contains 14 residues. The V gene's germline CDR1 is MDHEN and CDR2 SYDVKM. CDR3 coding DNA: TGTGCCAGCCGCCCGAGGACAGAATACAATGAGCAGTTCTTC. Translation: CASRPRTEYNEQFF.

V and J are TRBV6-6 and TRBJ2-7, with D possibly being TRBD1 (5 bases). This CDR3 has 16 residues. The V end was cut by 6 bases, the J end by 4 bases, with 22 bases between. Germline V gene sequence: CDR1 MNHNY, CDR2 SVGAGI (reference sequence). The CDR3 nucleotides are TGTGCCAGCAGGGATCCAGTCCAGGGTTTCGAATACGAGCAGTACTTC. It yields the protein CASRDPVQGFEYEQYF.

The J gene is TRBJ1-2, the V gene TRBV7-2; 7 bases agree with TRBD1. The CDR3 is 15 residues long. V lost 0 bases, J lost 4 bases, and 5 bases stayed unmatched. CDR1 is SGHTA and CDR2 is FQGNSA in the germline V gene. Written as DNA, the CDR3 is TGTGCCAGCAGCTTAGCGCGGGACAGCCTCTATGGCTACACCTTC. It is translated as CASSLARDSLYGYTF.

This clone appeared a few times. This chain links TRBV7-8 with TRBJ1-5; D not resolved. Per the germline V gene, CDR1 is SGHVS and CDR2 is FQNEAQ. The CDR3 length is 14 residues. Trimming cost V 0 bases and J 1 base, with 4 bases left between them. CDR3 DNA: TGTGCCAGCAGCTTAGCGCAGAGCAATCAGCCCCAGCATTTT. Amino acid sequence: CASSLAQSNQPQHF.

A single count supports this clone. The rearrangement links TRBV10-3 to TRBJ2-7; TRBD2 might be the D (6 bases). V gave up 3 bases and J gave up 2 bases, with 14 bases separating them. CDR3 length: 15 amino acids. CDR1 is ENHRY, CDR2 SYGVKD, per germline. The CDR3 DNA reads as TGTGCCATCAGTGACCTTAGCGGAGGGGCCTACGAGCAGTACTTC. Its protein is CAISDLSGGAYEQYF.

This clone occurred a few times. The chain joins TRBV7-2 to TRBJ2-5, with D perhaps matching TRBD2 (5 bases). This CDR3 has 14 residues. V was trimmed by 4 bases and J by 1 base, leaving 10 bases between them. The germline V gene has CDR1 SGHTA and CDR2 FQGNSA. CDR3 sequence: CASSSGGLQETQYF. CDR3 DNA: TGTGCCAGCAGCTCCGGCGGGCTCCAAGAGACCCAGTACTTC.

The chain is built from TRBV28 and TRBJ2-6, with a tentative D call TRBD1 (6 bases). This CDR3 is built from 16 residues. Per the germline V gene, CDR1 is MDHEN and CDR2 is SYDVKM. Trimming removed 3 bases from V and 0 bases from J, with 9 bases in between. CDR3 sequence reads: CASSLDSPSGANVLTF. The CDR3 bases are TGTGCCAGCAGTTTGGACAGTCCCTCTGGGGCCAACGTCCTGACTTTC.

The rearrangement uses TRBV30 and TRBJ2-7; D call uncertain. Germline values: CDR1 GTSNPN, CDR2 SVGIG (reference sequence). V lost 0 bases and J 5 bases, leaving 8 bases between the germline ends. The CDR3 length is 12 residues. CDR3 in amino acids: CAWSVGLDEQYF. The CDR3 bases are TGTGCCTGGAGTGTAGGTCTAGACGAGCAGTACTTC.

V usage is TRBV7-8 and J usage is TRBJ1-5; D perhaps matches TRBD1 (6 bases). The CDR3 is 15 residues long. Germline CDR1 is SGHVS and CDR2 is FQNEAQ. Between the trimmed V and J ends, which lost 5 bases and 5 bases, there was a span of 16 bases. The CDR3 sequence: CASSADQGIDQPQHF. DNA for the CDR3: TGTGCCAGCAGCGCCGATCAGGGGATCGATCAGCCCCAGCATTTT. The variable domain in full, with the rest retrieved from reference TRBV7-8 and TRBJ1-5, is GAGVSQSPRYKVAKRGQDVALRCDPISGHVSLFWYQQALGQGPEFLTYFQNEAQLDKSGLPSDRFFAERPEGSVSTLKIQRTQQEDSAVYLCASSADQGIDQPQHFGDGTRLSIL.

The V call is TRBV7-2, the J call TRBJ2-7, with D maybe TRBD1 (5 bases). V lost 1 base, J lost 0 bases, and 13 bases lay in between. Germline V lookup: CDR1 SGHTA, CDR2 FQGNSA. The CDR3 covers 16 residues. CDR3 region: CASSLGAGSSSYEQYF. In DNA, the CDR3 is TGTGCCAGCAGCTTAGGTGCAGGGTCAAGCTCCTACGAGCAGTACTTC.

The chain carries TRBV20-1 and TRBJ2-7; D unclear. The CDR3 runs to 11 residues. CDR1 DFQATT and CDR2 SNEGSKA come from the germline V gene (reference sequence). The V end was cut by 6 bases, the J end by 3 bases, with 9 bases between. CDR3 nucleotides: TGCAGTGCGCGGTTCGGCTACGAGCAGTACTTC. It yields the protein CSARFGYEQYF.

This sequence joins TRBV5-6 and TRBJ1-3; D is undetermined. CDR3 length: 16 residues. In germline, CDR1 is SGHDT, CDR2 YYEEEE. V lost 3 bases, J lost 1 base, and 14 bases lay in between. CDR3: CASSSLMRESGNTIYF. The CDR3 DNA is TGTGCCAGCAGCTCCCTTATGAGGGAATCTGGAAACACCATATATTTT.

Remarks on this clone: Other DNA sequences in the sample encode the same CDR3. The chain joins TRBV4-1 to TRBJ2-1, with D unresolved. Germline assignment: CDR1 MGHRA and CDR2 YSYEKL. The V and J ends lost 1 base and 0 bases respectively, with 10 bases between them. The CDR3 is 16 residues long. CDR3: CASSQVNLVSYNEQFF. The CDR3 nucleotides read TGCGCCAGCAGCCAAGTAAATCTTGTCTCCTACAATGAGCAGTTCTTC.

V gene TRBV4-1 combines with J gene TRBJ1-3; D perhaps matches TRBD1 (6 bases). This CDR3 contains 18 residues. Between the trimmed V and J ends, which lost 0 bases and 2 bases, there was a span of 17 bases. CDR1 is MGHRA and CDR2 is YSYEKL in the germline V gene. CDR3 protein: CASSQDLFPEGAGNTIYF. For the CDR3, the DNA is TGCGCCAGCAGCCAAGATCTCTTTCCCGAGGGGGCTGGAAACACCATATATTTT.

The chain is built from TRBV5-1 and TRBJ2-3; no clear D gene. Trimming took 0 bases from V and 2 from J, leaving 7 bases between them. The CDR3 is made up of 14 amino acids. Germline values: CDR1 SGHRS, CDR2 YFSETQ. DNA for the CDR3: TGCGCCAGCAGCTTGGTACAGCACACAGATACGCAGTATTTT. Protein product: CASSLVQHTDTQYF. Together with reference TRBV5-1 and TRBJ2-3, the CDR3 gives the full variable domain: KAGVTQTPRYLIKTRGQQVTLSCSPISGHRSVSWYQQTPGQGLQFLFEYFSETQRNKGNFPGRFSGRQFSNSRSEMNVSTLELGDSALYLCASSLVQHTDTQYFGPGTRLTVL.

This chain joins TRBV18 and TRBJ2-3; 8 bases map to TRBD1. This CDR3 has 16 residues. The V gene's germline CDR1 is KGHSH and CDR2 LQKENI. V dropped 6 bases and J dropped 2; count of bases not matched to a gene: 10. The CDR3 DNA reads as TGTGCCAGCTCGCTGGTAGACAGGGGAACCACAGATACGCAGTATTTT. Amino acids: CASSLVDRGTTDTQYF.

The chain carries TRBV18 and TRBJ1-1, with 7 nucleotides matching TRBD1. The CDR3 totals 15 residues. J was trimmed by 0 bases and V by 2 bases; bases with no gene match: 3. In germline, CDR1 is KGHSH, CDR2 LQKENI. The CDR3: CASSPGTGVNTEAFF. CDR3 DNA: TGTGCCAGCTCACCAGGAACAGGGGTGAACACTGAAGCTTTCTTT.

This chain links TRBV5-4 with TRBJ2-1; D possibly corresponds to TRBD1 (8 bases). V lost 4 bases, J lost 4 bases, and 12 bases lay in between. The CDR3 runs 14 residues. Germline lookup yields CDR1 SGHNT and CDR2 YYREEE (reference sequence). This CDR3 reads CASSGGDRYNEQFF. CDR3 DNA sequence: TGTGCCAGCAGCGGGGGGGACAGGTACAATGAGCAGTTCTTC.

The CDR3, as DNA: TGCGCCAGCAGCCCCGTGGGAGCTGGAAACACCATATATTTT. It yields the protein CASSPVGAGNTIYF. The J gene is TRBJ1-3, the V gene TRBV4-1, with unresolved D. V was trimmed by 4 bases and J by 2 bases, leaving 9 bases between them. This CDR3 spans 14 amino acids. Germline V CDR1 and CDR2: MGHRA, YSYEKL.

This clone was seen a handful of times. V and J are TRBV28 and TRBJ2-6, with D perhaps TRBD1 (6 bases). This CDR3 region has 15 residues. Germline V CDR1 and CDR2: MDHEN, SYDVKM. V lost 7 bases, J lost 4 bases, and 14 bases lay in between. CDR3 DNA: TGTGCCAGCAACGTCAGGGGTTCAGGGGCCAACGTCCTGACTTTC. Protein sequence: CASNVRGSGANVLTF. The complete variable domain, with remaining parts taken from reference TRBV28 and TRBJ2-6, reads DVKVTQSSRYLVKRTGEKVFLECVQDMDHENMFWYRQDPGLGLRLIYFSYDVKMKEKGDIPEGYSVSREKKERFSLILESASTNQTSMYLCASNVRGSGANVLTFGAGSRLTVL.

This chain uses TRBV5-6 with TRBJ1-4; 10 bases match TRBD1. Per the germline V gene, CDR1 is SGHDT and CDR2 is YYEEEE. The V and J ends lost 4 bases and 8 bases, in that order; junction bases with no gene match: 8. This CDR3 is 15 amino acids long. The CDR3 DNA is TGTGCCAGCAGCCTCCCGGGACAGGGGAGGGAAAAACTGTTTTTT. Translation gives CASSLPGQGREKLFF.

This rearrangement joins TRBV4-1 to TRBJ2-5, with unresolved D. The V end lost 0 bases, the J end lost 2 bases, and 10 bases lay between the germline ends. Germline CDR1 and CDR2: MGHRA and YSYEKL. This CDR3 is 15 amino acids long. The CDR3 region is CASSQDRNRQETQYF. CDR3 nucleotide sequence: TGCGCCAGCAGCCAAGATCGGAACAGACAAGAGACCCAGTACTTC.

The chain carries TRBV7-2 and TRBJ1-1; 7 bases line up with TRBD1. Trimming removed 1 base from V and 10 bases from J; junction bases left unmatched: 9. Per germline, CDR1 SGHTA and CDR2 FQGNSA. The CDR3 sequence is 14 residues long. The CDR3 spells CASSLGGGGRVAFF. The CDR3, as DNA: TGTGCCAGCAGCTTAGGTGGAGGGGGCCGAGTAGCTTTCTTT. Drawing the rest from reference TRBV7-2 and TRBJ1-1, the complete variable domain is GAGVSQSPSNKVTEKGKDVELRCDPISGHTALYWYRQSLGQGLEFLIYFQGNSAPDKSGLPSDRFSAERTGGSVSTLTIQRTQQEDSAVYLCASSLGGGGRVAFFGQGTRLTVV.

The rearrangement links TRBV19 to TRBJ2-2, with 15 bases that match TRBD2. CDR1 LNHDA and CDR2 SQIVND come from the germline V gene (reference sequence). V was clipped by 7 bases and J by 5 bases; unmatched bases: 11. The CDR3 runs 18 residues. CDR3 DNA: TGTGCCAGTACCTCACCGGGACTAGCGGGAGGAAGAACCGGGGAGCTGTTTTTT. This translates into CASTSPGLAGGRTGELFF.

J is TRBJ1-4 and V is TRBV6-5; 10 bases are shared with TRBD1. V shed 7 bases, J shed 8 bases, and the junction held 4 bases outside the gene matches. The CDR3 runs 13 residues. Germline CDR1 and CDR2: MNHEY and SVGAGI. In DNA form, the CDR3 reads TGTGCCAGCACCCCGGGACAGGGGGAAAAACTGTTTTTT. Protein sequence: CASTPGQGEKLFF.

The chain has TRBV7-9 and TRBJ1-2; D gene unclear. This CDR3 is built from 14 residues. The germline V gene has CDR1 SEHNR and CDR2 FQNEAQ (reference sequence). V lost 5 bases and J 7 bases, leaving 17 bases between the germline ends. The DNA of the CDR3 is TGTGCCAGCAGCGCCCGGGCTCTGCGGGCTGGCTACACCTTC. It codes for CASSARALRAGYTF.

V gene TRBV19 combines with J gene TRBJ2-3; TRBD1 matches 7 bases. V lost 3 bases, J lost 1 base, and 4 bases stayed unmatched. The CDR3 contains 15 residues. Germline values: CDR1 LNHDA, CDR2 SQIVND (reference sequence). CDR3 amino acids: CASSMTGQGTDTQYF. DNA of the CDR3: TGTGCCAGTAGTATGACAGGACAGGGCACAGATACGCAGTATTTT. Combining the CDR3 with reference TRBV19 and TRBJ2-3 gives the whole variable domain DGGITQSPKYLFRKEGQNVTLSCEQNLNHDAMYWYRQDPGQGLRLIYYSQIVNDFQKGDIAEGYSVSREKKESFPLTVTSAQKNPTAFYLCASSMTGQGTDTQYFGPGTRLTVL.

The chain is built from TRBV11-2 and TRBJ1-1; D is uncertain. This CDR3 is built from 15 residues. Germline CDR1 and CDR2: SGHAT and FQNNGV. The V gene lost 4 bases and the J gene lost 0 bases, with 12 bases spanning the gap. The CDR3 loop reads CASSSPNYLNTEAFF. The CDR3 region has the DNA TGTGCCAGCAGCTCCCCGAACTATTTGAACACTGAAGCTTTCTTT. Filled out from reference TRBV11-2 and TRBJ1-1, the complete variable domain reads EAGVAQSPRYKIIEKRQSVAFWCNPISGHATLYWYQQILGQGPKLLIQFQNNGVVDDSQLPKDRFSAERLKGVDSTLKIQPAKLEDSAVYLCASSSPNYLNTEAFFGQGTRLTVV.